These T cell receptor beta chains were read from a single sample in a study of breast tumors, draining lymph nodes, adjacent tissues. TCRdb re-derived calls from the multiplex PCR reads in MiXCR, one entry per CDR3 protein. The repertoire has some 38,000 distinct CDR3 sequences, 36% of them found once; the top ten carry approximately 11%. The specimen sequenced was breast tumor tissue. The source of these receptors is a female donor with breast cancer. Some clones in this sample may be carry-over from other donors' samples. CDR3s include the opening cysteine and the closing phenylalanine or tryptophan. The D gene is left open where the match is weak. Size values are once, few and many counts, or a class for expanded clones, and some rows have none.

TRBV6-5 many TRBD1 CASSYRTGGYEQYF
TRBV20-1 NA TRBD2 CSARSGTSGGTDTQYF
TRBV13 NA TRBD2 CASSSRGGRALDERFF
TRBV2 many NA CASSKGSRDRRYSNQPQHF
TRBV24-1 many TRBD1 CATSDSRQGGEKLFF
TRBV10-3 NA NA CAIKPAGGTSNSPLHF
TRBV7-9 many TRBD2 CASSHTGLPRNEQFF
TRBV29-1 many NA CSVEGDNYNEQFF
TRBV7-9 many TRBD2 CASSLSRGRQTSGSVETQYF
TRBV5-6 NA NA CASTLQGITNYGYTF
TRBV7-2 many TRBD1 CASSSQPGTGAGNTIYF
TRBV27 many NA CASGRYESDTQYF
TRBV5-1 NA TRBD1 CASSLDGTGVDEQFF
TRBV20-1 NA NA CSADPGQGPSSYEQYF
TRBV20-1 many NA CSARDSDRGGNTIYF
TRBV7-6 many NA CASSPGGFEQYF
TRBV5-1 many NA CASSLVGAPYEQYF
TRBV6-5 many NA CASRMDEDSNQPQHF
TRBV20-1 many TRBD2 CSARLAGGSRHNEQFF
TRBV7-9 once NA CASSLGSDYGYTF
TRBV11-2 many NA CASSLVGRRRVNEQFF
TRBV7-2 many NA CASSLGGPGTQYF
TRBV11-2 NA TRBD2 CASSLSGRARDTQYF
TRBV19 many NA CATAGGARTNYGYTF
TRBV20-1 many TRBD2 CSAGDSSGSYNEQFF
TRBV29-1 NA TRBD1 CSVAGQGGEKLFF
TRBV20-1 NA NA CSASHGPNYGYTF
TRBV5-5 many TRBD2 CASSLGREIIYEQYF
TRBV19 few TRBD1 CASSAPRQGSNEKLFF
TRBV20-1 NA NA CSARATNRGNTIYF
TRBV9 NA NA CASSGGGAKNIQYF
TRBV6-6 many NA CASRGDYDQPQHF